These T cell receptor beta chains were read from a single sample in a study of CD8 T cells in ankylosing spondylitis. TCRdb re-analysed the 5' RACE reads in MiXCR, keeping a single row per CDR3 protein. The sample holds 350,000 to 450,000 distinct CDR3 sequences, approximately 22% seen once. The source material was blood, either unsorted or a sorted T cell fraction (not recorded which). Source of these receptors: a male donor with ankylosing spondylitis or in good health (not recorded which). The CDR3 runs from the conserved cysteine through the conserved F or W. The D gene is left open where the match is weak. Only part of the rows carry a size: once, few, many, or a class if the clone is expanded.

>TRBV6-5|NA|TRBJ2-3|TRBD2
CASSYSLAGGGDTQYF
TGTGCCAGCAGTTACTCCCTAGCGGGGGGGGGAGATACGCAGTATTTT
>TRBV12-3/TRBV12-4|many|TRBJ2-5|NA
CASIASGEEATETQYF
TGTGCCAGCATCGCGAGCGGTGAGGAAGCCACAGAGACCCAGTACTTC
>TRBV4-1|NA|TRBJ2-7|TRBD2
CASSLAGTSSYEQYF
TGCGCCAGCAGCCTCGCCGGGACTAGTTCCTACGAGCAGTACTTC
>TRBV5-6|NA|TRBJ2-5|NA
CASSLDREETQYF
TGTGCCAGCAGTTTGGACAGAGAAGAGACCCAGTACTTC
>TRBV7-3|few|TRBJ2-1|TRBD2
CASSPSGELGDEQFF
TGTGCCAGCAGCCCAAGCGGGGAACTAGGGGATGAGCAGTTCTTC
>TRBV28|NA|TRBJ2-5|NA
CASRTTGEQETQYF
TGTGCCAGCAGGACCACGGGGGAGCAAGAGACCCAGTACTTC
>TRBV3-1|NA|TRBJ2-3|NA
CASSQVWRGRYFGTDTQYF
TGTGCCAGCAGCCAAGTCTGGCGGGGGCGCTACTTTGGCACAGATACGCAGTATTTT
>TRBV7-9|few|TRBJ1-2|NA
CASSPDAGYTF
TGTGCCAGCAGCCCAGACGCTGGCTACACCTTC
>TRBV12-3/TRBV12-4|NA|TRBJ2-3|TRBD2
CASTSQRGDDTQYF
TGTGCCAGCACGAGCCAGCGGGGGGACGATACGCAGTATTTT
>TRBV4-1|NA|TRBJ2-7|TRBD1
CASSHLAGGFDEQYF
TGCGCCAGCAGCCACTTGGCAGGGGGTTTCGACGAGCAGTACTTC
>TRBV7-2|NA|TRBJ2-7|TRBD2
CASSLIAGGPSEQYF
TGTGCCAGCAGCCTCATAGCGGGGGGGCCCTCCGAGCAGTACTTC
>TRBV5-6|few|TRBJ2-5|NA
CASSLGAGSRWF
TGTGCCAGCAGCTTGGGTGCAGGGTCCCGTTGGTTC
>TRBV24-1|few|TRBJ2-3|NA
CATSDLWDPQTDTQYF
TGTGCCACCAGTGATTTGTGGGACCCACAAACAGATACGCAGTATTTT
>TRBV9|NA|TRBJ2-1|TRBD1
CASSVARLGQYDNEQFF
TGTGCCAGCAGCGTAGCTCGCTTGGGACAGTACGACAATGAGCAGTTCTTC
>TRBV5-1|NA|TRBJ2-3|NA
CASSPSRGDTQYF
TGCGCCAGCAGCCCCAGCCGAGGGGATACGCAGTATTTT
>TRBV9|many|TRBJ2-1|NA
CASSATAEQFF
TGTGCCAGCAGCGCGACTGCCGAGCAGTTCTTC
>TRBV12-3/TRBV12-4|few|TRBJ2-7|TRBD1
CASSLTGGFVEQYF
TGTGCCAGCAGTCTGACAGGGGGCTTTGTAGAGCAGTACTTC
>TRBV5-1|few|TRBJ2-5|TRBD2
CASSLLGRGDETQYF
TGCGCCAGCAGCTTACTTGGGAGGGGCGACGAGACCCAGTACTTC
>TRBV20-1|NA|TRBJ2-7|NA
CSARPLGSYEQYF
TGCAGTGCTAGACCCCTAGGGTCCTACGAGCAGTACTTC
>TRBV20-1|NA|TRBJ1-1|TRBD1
CSAREGGQGAFF
TGCAGTGCTAGAGAAGGGGGACAGGGGGCTTTCTTT